This T cell receptor beta chain was profiled in a study of T-cell memory formation after mild COVID-19. Per the germline V gene, CDR1 is LGHNA and CDR2 is YNFKEQ. Trimming pared 0 bases from V and 0 bases from J, leaving 9 bases between. There are 16 residues in the CDR3. TCRdb recomputed calls from the 5' RACE reads with MiXCR, one row per CDR3 protein. The sample lists around 500,000 distinct CDR3 sequences, 15% to 20% occurring once. The chain has TRBV4-2 and TRBJ2-4; D gene unclear. This receptor was identified in an adult woman who had mild COVID-19 (a few samples of this study predate the infection). Cell type and time point are not known. Sequenced: PBMCs or a T cell subset sorted from them (not recorded which). This CDR3 reads CASSQDSGLAKNIQYF. CDR3 DNA sequence: TGTGCCAGCAGCCAAGATTCTGGCCTAGCCAAAAACATTCAGTACTTC.